Following are 3 T cell receptor beta chains from one sample sequenced in a study of cytomegalovirus exposure and HLA in healthy donors. Use of 60 Vbeta and 13 Jbeta primers characterized the PCR. Sequencing used immunoSEQ multiplex PCR; TCRdb keeps in-frame clones, though not all of them. The sample includes approximately 160,000 clones, about 71% seen only once; the top ten take less than 1.5%. Sequencing input: PBMCs. The receptors shown here come from a man between 50 and 59 years old in good health and CMV-seronegative.

This chain uses TRBV11-1 with TRBJ2-3, with 8 bases identical to TRBD1. This CDR3 has 16 residues. After removal of 2 bases from V and 1 base from J, the junction contained 5 bases not matched to a gene. Germline loops: CDR1 SGHAT, CDR2 FQDESV (reference sequence). This chain's CDR3 is CASSLSPGQGTDTQYF. CDR3 in DNA: TGTGCCAGCAGCTTAAGCCCGGGACAGGGCACAGATACGCAGTATTTT.

The chain has TRBV28 and TRBJ2-6; D perhaps matches TRBD2 (5 bases). CDR1 and CDR2 (germline): MDHEN, SYDVKM. This CDR3 is built from 15 residues. With 7 bases removed from V and 0 bases from J, the gap between germline ends came to 10 bases. This CDR3 is CASTPEVSGANVLTF. The CDR3 DNA reads TGTGCCAGCACCCCGGAGGTCTCTGGGGCCAACGTCCTGACTTTC. Variable domain in full (rest from reference TRBV28 and TRBJ2-6): DVKVTQSSRYLVKRTGEKVFLECVQDMDHENMFWYRQDPGLGLRLIYFSYDVKMKEKGDIPEGYSVSREKKERFSLILESASTNQTSMYLCASTPEVSGANVLTFGAGSRLTVL.

The J gene is TRBJ1-4, the V gene TRBV7-2, with 10 bases lining up with TRBD1. Trimming took 5 bases from V and 2 from J; bases not matched to a gene: 8. The CDR3 covers 17 residues. The germline gives CDR1 SGHTA, CDR2 FQGNSA. In nucleotides, the CDR3 is TGTGCCAGCAGCCCGACAGGGGGCAGGGCGACTAATGAAAAACTGTTTTTT. It codes for CASSPTGGRATNEKLFF.